These 17 T cell receptor beta chains came from one sample sequenced in a study of cytomegalovirus exposure and HLA in healthy donors. In the PCR, 60 Vbeta and 13 Jbeta primers were used. Measured with immunoSEQ multiplex PCR; TCRdb has only the in-frame clones, and not every one. This sample has 150,000 to 200,000 clones; 77% occur once, and the top ten carry roughly 3%. The specimen sequenced was PBMCs. These TCRs come from a female donor in good health and CMV-seronegative.

The chain has TRBV13 and TRBJ2-5; possible D gene TRBD2, 5 bases. The V gene lost 4 bases and the J gene lost 5 bases, with 14 bases spanning the gap. The V gene's germline CDR1 is PRHDT and CDR2 FYEKMQ (reference sequence). The CDR3 has 14 residues. CDR3 loop: CASSSGLSRETQYF. The CDR3 DNA sequence: TGTGCCAGCAGCTCAGGACTGTCCCGGGAGACCCAGTACTTC.

The chain recombines TRBV11-1 with TRBJ1-6; no firm D call. Trimming removed 3 bases at V and 5 bases at J, with 8 bases between. CDR1 and CDR2 from the germline V gene are SGHAT and FQDESV (reference sequence). The CDR3 runs to 14 residues. The CDR3: CASSLIGNNSPLHF. As DNA, the CDR3 is TGTGCCAGCAGCTTGATCGGGAATAATTCACCCCTCCACTTT. The complete variable domain, with remaining parts taken from reference TRBV11-1 and TRBJ1-6, reads EAEVAQSPRYKITEKSQAVAFWCDPISGHATLYWYRQILGQGPELLVQFQDESVVDDSQLPKDRFSAERLKGVDSTLKIQPAELGDSAMYLCASSLIGNNSPLHFGNGTRLTVT.

This chain connects TRBV4-3 to TRBJ1-2, with a possible D match to TRBD1 (6 bases). V lost 0 bases and J lost 3, with 11 bases in between. Germline V gives CDR1 LGHNA, CDR2 YSLEER. The CDR3 is 15 amino acids. The CDR3 sequence: CASSQETGYDYGYTF. The CDR3, as DNA: TGCGCCAGCAGCCAAGAAACAGGGTACGACTATGGCTACACCTTC.

The V and J genes are TRBV6-1 and TRBJ1-2; D gene unclear. Between the trimmed V and J ends, which lost 2 bases and 2 bases, there was a span of 9 bases. From germline, CDR1 is MNHNS and CDR2 SASEGT. The CDR3 length is 14 residues. The CDR3, as DNA: TGTGCCAGCAGTGAATCGAACGGGAACTATGGCTACACCTTC. Translating gives CASSESNGNYGYTF.

V gene TRBV7-2 combines with J gene TRBJ2-1; D remains unclear. CDR3 length equals 11 residues. CDR1 is SGHTA and CDR2 is FQGNSA in the germline V gene. Between the trimmed V and J ends, which lost 5 bases and 5 bases, there was a span of 4 bases. The CDR3 DNA sequence: TGTGCCAGCAGCCAAAACAATGAGCAGTTCTTC. It is translated as CASSQNNEQFF.

This clone was detected only a few times. The rearrangement links TRBV6-5 to TRBJ1-1, with D perhaps TRBD1 (5 bases). CDR3 length: 14 amino acids. CDR1 and CDR2 (germline): MNHEY, SVGAGI. V shed 2 bases and J shed 1 base, with 8 bases lying between them. This CDR3 is CASSYGGGNTEAFF. The CDR3 DNA reads TGTGCCAGCAGTTACGGGGGGGGGAACACTGAAGCTTTCTTT.

This clone has just a few counts. V usage is TRBV7-8 and J usage is TRBJ1-1; TRBD1 agrees at 8 bases. Germline V lookup: CDR1 SGHVS, CDR2 FQNEAQ. CDR3 length: 15 amino acids. The junction had 12 bases not matched to a gene; V was cut back by 5 bases and J by 7 bases. The CDR3 nucleotides read TGTGCCAGCAGCCCAGGACAGGGACTTGGTAGTGAAGCTTTCTTT. It is translated as CASSPGQGLGSEAFF.

The count of this clone is one. The chain carries TRBV27 and TRBJ2-3, with 9 bases identical to TRBD2. Germline CDR1 and CDR2: MNHEY and SMNVEV (reference sequence). After removal of 6 bases from V and 3 bases from J, the junction contained 1 base not matched to a gene. The CDR3 has 13 amino acids. This CDR3 is CASRREGTDTQYF. As DNA, the CDR3 is TGTGCCAGCAGGCGGGAGGGTACAGATACGCAGTATTTT.

The gene calls are TRBV19 and TRBJ1-1, with TRBD1 identical over 9 bases. J was trimmed by 4 bases and V by 6 bases; bases with no gene match: 9. Germline V gene sequence: CDR1 LNHDA, CDR2 SQIVND (reference sequence). This CDR3 comprises 15 residues. The CDR3 loop reads CASSNPGQGFTEAFF. As DNA, the CDR3 is TGTGCCAGTAGCAACCCGGGACAGGGATTCACTGAAGCTTTCTTT.

The chain links TRBV18 to TRBJ2-7; 10 nucleotides match TRBD2. The CDR3 is 17 amino acids. J was trimmed by 6 bases and V by 1 base; bases with no gene match: 12. CDR1 and CDR2 from the germline V gene are KGHSH and LQKENI. The CDR3 is CASSPQNSGRLSGEQYF. Here the CDR3 DNA reads TGTGCCAGCTCACCACAAAATAGCGGGAGGTTATCGGGCGAGCAGTACTTC. Filled out from reference TRBV18 and TRBJ2-7, the complete variable domain reads NAGVMQNPRHLVRRRGQEARLRCSPMKGHSHVYWYRQLPEEGLKFMVYLQKENIIDESGMPKERFSAEFPKEGPSILRIQQVVRGDSAAYFCASSPQNSGRLSGEQYFGPGTRLTVT.

The V call is TRBV27, the J call TRBJ2-3, with D perhaps matching TRBD2 (5 bases). The germline V gene has CDR1 MNHEY and CDR2 SMNVEV (reference sequence). The V end was cut by 6 bases, the J end by 2 bases, with 12 bases between. This CDR3 spans 14 amino acids. CDR3 DNA: TGTGCCAGCAGCCGATTGGACTTCACAGATACGCAGTATTTT. Amino acid sequence: CASSRLDFTDTQYF.

V is TRBV5-4 and J is TRBJ1-5; TRBD1 is a possible D gene (5 bases). Germline-derived CDR1 and CDR2 are SGHNT and YYREEE (reference sequence). Trimming left V 3 bases short and J 2 bases short, with 6 bases between. There are 13 residues in the CDR3. The CDR3 DNA follows: TGTGCCAGCAGCTCGGGGGGCAATCAGCCCCAGCATTTT. This gives the protein CASSSGGNQPQHF.

The chain couples TRBV28 to TRBJ2-7, with TRBD1 identical over 7 bases. This CDR3 contains 14 residues. CDR1 and CDR2 from the germline V gene are MDHEN and SYDVKM. Losses at the gene ends were 6 bases for V and 2 bases for J; bases not matched to a gene: 7. The CDR3, as DNA: TGTGCCAGCAGGACCCCAGGACAGGCCTACGAGCAGTACTTC. Residues: CASRTPGQAYEQYF. The full variable domain, its missing parts supplied by reference TRBV28 and TRBJ2-7, is DVKVTQSSRYLVKRTGEKVFLECVQDMDHENMFWYRQDPGLGLRLIYFSYDVKMKEKGDIPEGYSVSREKKERFSLILESASTNQTSMYLCASRTPGQAYEQYFGPGTRLTVT.

The V and J genes are TRBV5-1 and TRBJ2-2; 8 bases line up with TRBD2. From germline, CDR1 is SGHRS and CDR2 YFSETQ. This CDR3 has 15 amino acids. With V trimmed by 2 bases and J by 3 bases, 3 bases remained unmatched. CDR3: CASSLSGSDTGELFF. CDR3 DNA: TGCGCCAGCAGCTTAAGCGGGAGCGACACCGGGGAGCTGTTTTTT.

The CDR3 reads CASSLGQGGEKLFF. CDR3 nucleotides: TGTGCCAGCAGCTTGGGTCAGGGGGGTGAAAAACTGTTTTTT. The rearrangement links TRBV5-4 to TRBJ1-4; TRBD1 aligns across 7 bases. Germline lookup yields CDR1 SGHNT and CDR2 YYREEE (reference sequence). The CDR3 is 14 residues long. Trimming at V came to 0 bases and at J to 7 bases, leaving 3 bases not matched to a gene.

The J gene is TRBJ1-4, the V gene TRBV11-2; 10 nucleotides match TRBD1. V dropped 4 bases and J dropped 7; count of bases not matched to a gene: 15. Germline CDR1 SGHAT, CDR2 FQNNGV. CDR3 length equals 18 residues. CDR3 nucleotides: TGTGCCAGCAGCTCGGGGTACGGACAGGGGGTAAAGAGTGAAAAACTGTTTTTT. Encoded protein: CASSSGYGQGVKSEKLFF.

This clone was seen a few times. The gene calls are TRBV7-9 and TRBJ1-3, with TRBD1 as a possible D gene (6 bases). Looked up from germline, CDR1 is SEHNR and CDR2 is FQNEAQ (reference sequence). This CDR3 has 16 residues. Trimming took 5 bases from V and 2 from J, leaving 16 bases between them. In nucleotides, the CDR3 is TGTGCCAGCAGCCCAAGTCGGGGGGCAACTGGAAACACCATATATTTT. Protein: CASSPSRGATGNTIYF.